Listed here are 24 T cell receptor beta chains from one sample, sequenced in a study of tumor and adjacent non-tumor tissue in lung cancer. Three rounds of nested PCR, following a modified ARM-PCR protocol, produced the TCRbeta library. TCRdb recomputed calls from the multiplex PCR reads with MiXCR, one row per CDR3 protein. The sample carries around 70,000 distinct CDR3 sequences, about 61% recorded once. RNA was extracted from bulk tissue without any cell sorting. The sequenced sample consisted of lung tumor tissue. These receptors were collected from a man in his forties or fifties with non-small cell lung cancer.

About this clonotype itself: Just one base apart from a much larger clone, this may be a read error. The conserved closing phenylalanine or tryptophan is absent in this CDR3, likely reflecting a read error. The V and J genes are TRBV12-3 or TRBV12-4 and TRBJ2-5; no clear D gene. The CDR3 has 13 amino acids. Trimming stripped 7 bases from V and 4 bases from J, with 13 bases between. The CDR3 protein is CASKVGQVETQYL. CDR3 DNA: TGTGCCAGCAAGGTCGGGCAAGTAGAGACCCAGTACTTG.

About this clonotype itself: A single base separates this from a much larger clone, so it may be a read error. The chain links TRBV10-1 to TRBJ1-5; 8 nucleotides line up with TRBD1. CDR1 and CDR2 from the germline V gene are WNHNN and SYGVQD (reference sequence). This CDR3 has 15 amino acids. The DNA of the CDR3 is TGCGTCAGCAGTGAGTTCAGGGGGCGCGATCAGCCCCAGCATTTT. Residues: CVSSEFRGRDQPQHF.

This clonotype was detected only once. This may come from a read error, since a much larger clone is one base off. V is TRBV5-4 and J is TRBJ2-3, with 10 bases that match TRBD2. Germline-derived CDR1 and CDR2 are SGHNT and YYREEE (reference sequence). The J segment lost 5 bases and the V segment lost 4 bases, leaving 10 bases of the junction unmatched. This CDR3 spans 16 amino acids. In nucleotides, the CDR3 is TGTGCCAGCAGCCTGACTAGCGGGTCCACCAAAGATACGCAGTATTTT. It specifies CASSLTSGSTKDTQYF.

For this clonotype: A junction end diverges from the germline sequence, so it may reflect a read error. The V call is TRBV28, the J call TRBJ1-1, with D perhaps TRBD1 (5 bases). This CDR3 contains 14 residues. The germline V gene has CDR1 MDHEN and CDR2 SYDVKM. The CDR3 spells CASSRDQMNTEALF. DNA of the CDR3: TGTGCCAGCAGTCGGGACCAAATGAACACTGAAGCTCTCTTT.

With respect to this clonotype: The germline gene is not matched at one end of the junction; a read error may be the cause. The genes are TRBV11-2 and TRBJ1-6; D may be TRBD1 (6 bases). CDR1 is SGHAT and CDR2 is FQNNGV in the germline V gene. The CDR3 has 16 residues. Here the CDR3 reads CASIFSGHNYNSPPHF. CDR3 nucleotide sequence: TGTGCCAGTATCTTCTCGGGACACAACTATAATTCACCCCCCCACTTT.

This clonotype was detected ten times or more. The chain couples TRBV2 to TRBJ1-5; D remains ambiguous. This CDR3 has 14 residues. Germline assignment: CDR1 SNHLY and CDR2 FYNNEI. Trimming removed 7 bases from V and 3 bases from J, with 13 bases in between. CDR3 nucleotides: TGTGCCAGCAAGCAGACGGATATCAATCAGCCCCAGCATTTT. Protein sequence: CASKQTDINQPQHF.

This chain links TRBV20-1 with TRBJ2-5; a possible D gene is TRBD2 (5 bases). CDR3 length equals 13 residues. V was cut by 6 bases and J by 2 bases, with 13 bases left in between. Germline-derived CDR1 and CDR2 are DFQATT and SNEGSKA (reference sequence). CDR3 bases: TGCAGTGCGTACCTCACGGGGCAAGAGACCCAGTACTTC. This translates into CSAYLTGQETQYF.

This clonotype is a singleton in its sample. The rearrangement uses TRBV6-6 and TRBJ2-3; D ambiguous. V shed 7 bases and J shed 4 bases, with 15 bases lying between them. Germline loops: CDR1 MNHNY, CDR2 SVGAGI (reference sequence). This CDR3 comprises 14 residues. Here the CDR3 reads CASTPGSRADTQYF. For the CDR3, the DNA is TGTGCCAGCACCCCAGGCAGCCGCGCAGATACGCAGTATTTT.

This clonotype was counted at least ten times. The J gene is TRBJ2-5, the V gene TRBV14, with D tentatively TRBD2 (5 bases). Trimming removed 2 bases at V and 9 bases at J, with 13 bases between. From germline, CDR1 is SGHDN and CDR2 FVKESK. CDR3 length: 13 amino acids. Here the CDR3 DNA reads TGTGCCAGCAGCCAAACGGCGGGTGTGGCCCAGTACTTC. Its protein is CASSQTAGVAQYF.

A word on this clonotype: Given a much more abundant clone one base away, this may be a read error. The rearrangement joins TRBV29-1 to TRBJ1-1, with D hard to call. CDR1 and CDR2 from the germline V gene are SQVTM and ANQGSEA. This CDR3 comprises 13 residues. Deletions cut 4 bases from V and 2 bases from J, with 11 bases between. CDR3 sequence reads: CSVVPGLNTEAFF. Written as DNA, the CDR3 is TGCAGCGTTGTGCCAGGACTCAACACTGAAGCTTTCTTT.

This clonotype was recorded at least ten times. The DNA for the CDR3 is TGTGCCAGCAGTCTAAAACTAGCGGGAGTAGCAGAGACCCAGTACTTC. This sequence encodes CASSLKLAGVAETQYF. The V call is TRBV12-3 or TRBV12-4, the J call TRBJ2-5; 11 bases match TRBD2. This CDR3 comprises 16 residues. The V segment lost 5 bases and the J segment 4 bases; nucleotides outside the gene matches: 9.

Regarding this clonotype: This clone may be a read error of a much larger clone one base away. The chain recombines TRBV6-1 with TRBJ2-7; TRBD1 might be the D (6 bases). The V end lost 7 bases, the J end lost 0 bases, and 19 bases lay between the germline ends. This CDR3 has 16 amino acids. Germline V gives CDR1 MNHNS, CDR2 SASEGT. Written as DNA, the CDR3 is TGTGCCAGCATTTACCTACAGGGCGCGATCTCCTACGAGCAGTACTTC. Its protein is CASIYLQGAISYEQYF.

To note about this clonotype: This sequence may be a read error, since a much larger clone differs from it by one base. This is likely a read error, given that the CDR3 carries no conserved phenylalanine or tryptophan at its end. The chain joins TRBV11-2 to TRBJ2-1; TRBD1 or TRBD2 may be the D gene (5 bases each). CDR1 is SGHAT and CDR2 is FQNNGV in the germline V gene. The CDR3 contains 14 residues. V was clipped by 3 bases and J by 4 bases, with 10 bases between them. DNA of the CDR3: TGTGCCAGCAGCTTTGGGACCTCGTACAATGAGCAGTTCCTC. Its translation: CASSFGTSYNEQFL.

Points on this clonotype: This is likely a read error, given that the CDR3 carries no conserved phenylalanine or tryptophan at its end. V usage is TRBV11-2 and J usage is TRBJ1-1; the match to TRBD1 covers 8 bases. The CDR3 totals 17 residues. V was clipped by 2 bases and J by 1 base; unmatched bases: 9. Germline CDR1 SGHAT, CDR2 FQNNGV. In nucleotides, the CDR3 is TGTGCCAGCAGCTTACGACTCGACAGGGGAGGGAACACTGAAGCTTTCGTT. This translates into CASSLRLDRGGNTEAFV.

In the case of this clonotype: The CDR3 end shows no conserved phenylalanine or tryptophan, and so a read error is likely. The limits of the CDR3 on the DNA are not certain, so only TCRdb's listed CDR3 is given. The chain couples TRBV28 to TRBJ2-7; the table's D call, TRBD2, was not checked against the DNA. The CDR3 comprises 14 residues, both ends counted. The germline gives CDR1 MDHEN, CDR2 SYDVKM. CDR3 region: CASLNAGGTYEQYL.

Details on this clonotype: Sequence at one end of the junction differs from germline and may be a read error. The rearrangement links TRBV20-1 to TRBJ2-5; D may be TRBD1 (5 bases). Germline CDR1 DFQATT, CDR2 SNEGSKA (reference sequence). This CDR3 is 12 amino acids long. CDR3 sequence: CSALTVKETQYF. The CDR3 bases are TGTAGTGCTTTGACAGTGAAAGAGACCCAGTACTTC.

A few counts support this clonotype. One junction end does not reproduce the germline sequence, and a read error may be involved. The chain uses TRBV7-8 and TRBJ2-7, with 8 nucleotides matching TRBD2. This CDR3 region has 18 residues. The germline CDR1 and CDR2 sequences are SGHVS and FQNEAQ. In nucleotides, the CDR3 is TGTGCCAGCAGCCCTTATTACGTGACTAGCGCGAGCTCCTACGGGCAGTACTTC. This codes for CASSPYYVTSASSYGQYF. The full variable domain, rest sourced from reference TRBV7-8 and TRBJ2-7, is GAGVSQSPRYKVAKRGQDVALRCDPISGHVSLFWYQQALGQGPEFLTYFQNEAQLDKSGLPSDRFFAERPEGSVSTLKIQRTQQEDSAVYLCASSPYYVTSASSYGQYFGPGTRLTVT.

The chain is built from TRBV24-1 and TRBJ2-1; 13 positions agree with TRBD2. Unmatched junction bases numbered 14, after V lost 2 bases and J lost 2 bases. Germline V gene lookup returns CDR1 KGHDR and CDR2 SFDVKD. There are 21 residues in the CDR3. CDR3 nucleotide sequence: TGTGCCACCAGTGATTCCCGCTGTACTAGCGGGAGGGCCGGGACCTACAATGAGCAGTTCTTC. Its protein product is CATSDSRCTSGRAGTYNEQFF.

V gene TRBV19 combines with J gene TRBJ2-1; maybe TRBD2 (7 bases). The germline CDR1 and CDR2 sequences are LNHDA and SQIVND (reference sequence). There are 13 residues in the CDR3. Trimming took off 6 bases at V and 2 bases at J, with 8 bases between the two ends. The CDR3 reads CASRGGPYNEQFF. CDR3 sequence (DNA): TGTGCCAGTAGGGGGGGGCCCTACAATGAGCAGTTCTTC.

This clonotype is labeled medium-sized. The chain carries TRBV11-2 and TRBJ1-3; D not certain. Trimming shortened V by 1 base and J by 4 bases, and 2 bases separated the two germline ends. Germline values: CDR1 SGHAT, CDR2 FQNNGV. This CDR3 has 12 amino acids. The CDR3 coding sequence is TGTGCCAGCAGCTTAGGAGGAAACACCATATATTTT. Translation: CASSLGGNTIYF.

In this sample, this clonotype turned up a few times. The genes are TRBV5-1 and TRBJ2-7; no definite D call. Trimming took 4 bases from V and 3 from J, leaving 8 bases between them. The CDR3 is 12 amino acids. Germline values: CDR1 SGHRS, CDR2 YFSETQ. The CDR3 DNA sequence: TGCGCCAGCAGCGGGTTCGGCTACGAGCAGTACTTC. Its translation is CASSGFGYEQYF.

As to this clonotype: One end of the junction fails to match germline, which may point to a read error. The chain joins TRBV10-3 to TRBJ2-3; TRBD2 is a possible D gene (6 bases). From germline, CDR1 is ENHRY and CDR2 SYGVKD. The CDR3 length is 16 residues. The CDR3 here is CAISLTGGASIDTQYF. In nucleotides, the CDR3 is TGTGCCATCAGCCTAACTGGCGGGGCTAGCATAGATACGCAGTATTTT.

This clonotype turned up a few times. Being one base from a much bigger clone, this may be a read error. The V and J genes are TRBV6-1 and TRBJ1-5, with D unresolved. There are 13 residues in the CDR3. Germline V CDR1 and CDR2: MNHNS, SASEGT. CDR3 residues: CDSSEKGYQPQHF. Here the CDR3 DNA reads TGTGACAGCAGTGAAAAGGGATACCAGCCCCAGCATTTT.

The chain is built from TRBV7-3 and TRBJ1-2; tentatively, D is TRBD1 (6 bases). V was cut by 5 bases and J by 2 bases, with 9 bases left in between. The CDR3 is made up of 13 amino acids. The germline CDR1 and CDR2 sequences are SGHTA and FQGTGA. CDR3 sequence (DNA): TGTGCCAGCAGCCTGGACAGCAACTATGGCTACACCTTC. Its protein product is CASSLDSNYGYTF.